The sequence of this TCR beta chain was determined in a study of T cell responses to AZD1222 COVID-19 vaccine. The table came from immunoSEQ multiplex PCR; TCRdb's copy has only in-frame clones and leaves some out. The data show 100,000 to 150,000 clones, 75% to 90% seen once. There are 13 residues in the CDR3. V lost 6 bases and J 2 bases, leaving 10 bases between the germline ends. The germline CDR1 and CDR2 sequences are MDHEN and SYDVKM. Points from the study as a whole: Repertoire sampling occurred only after the peak T cell response.

This clone has just one count. What it binds is unknown. V and J are TRBV28 and TRBJ1-2; D might be TRBD1 (6 bases). The source of this sequence is an adult in good health. Sequencing was performed on peripheral blood, taken on day 0 of AZD1222 vaccination. This chain's CDR3 is CASRMGHNYGYTF. The CDR3 DNA reads TGTGCCAGCAGAATGGGACACAACTATGGCTACACCTTC.